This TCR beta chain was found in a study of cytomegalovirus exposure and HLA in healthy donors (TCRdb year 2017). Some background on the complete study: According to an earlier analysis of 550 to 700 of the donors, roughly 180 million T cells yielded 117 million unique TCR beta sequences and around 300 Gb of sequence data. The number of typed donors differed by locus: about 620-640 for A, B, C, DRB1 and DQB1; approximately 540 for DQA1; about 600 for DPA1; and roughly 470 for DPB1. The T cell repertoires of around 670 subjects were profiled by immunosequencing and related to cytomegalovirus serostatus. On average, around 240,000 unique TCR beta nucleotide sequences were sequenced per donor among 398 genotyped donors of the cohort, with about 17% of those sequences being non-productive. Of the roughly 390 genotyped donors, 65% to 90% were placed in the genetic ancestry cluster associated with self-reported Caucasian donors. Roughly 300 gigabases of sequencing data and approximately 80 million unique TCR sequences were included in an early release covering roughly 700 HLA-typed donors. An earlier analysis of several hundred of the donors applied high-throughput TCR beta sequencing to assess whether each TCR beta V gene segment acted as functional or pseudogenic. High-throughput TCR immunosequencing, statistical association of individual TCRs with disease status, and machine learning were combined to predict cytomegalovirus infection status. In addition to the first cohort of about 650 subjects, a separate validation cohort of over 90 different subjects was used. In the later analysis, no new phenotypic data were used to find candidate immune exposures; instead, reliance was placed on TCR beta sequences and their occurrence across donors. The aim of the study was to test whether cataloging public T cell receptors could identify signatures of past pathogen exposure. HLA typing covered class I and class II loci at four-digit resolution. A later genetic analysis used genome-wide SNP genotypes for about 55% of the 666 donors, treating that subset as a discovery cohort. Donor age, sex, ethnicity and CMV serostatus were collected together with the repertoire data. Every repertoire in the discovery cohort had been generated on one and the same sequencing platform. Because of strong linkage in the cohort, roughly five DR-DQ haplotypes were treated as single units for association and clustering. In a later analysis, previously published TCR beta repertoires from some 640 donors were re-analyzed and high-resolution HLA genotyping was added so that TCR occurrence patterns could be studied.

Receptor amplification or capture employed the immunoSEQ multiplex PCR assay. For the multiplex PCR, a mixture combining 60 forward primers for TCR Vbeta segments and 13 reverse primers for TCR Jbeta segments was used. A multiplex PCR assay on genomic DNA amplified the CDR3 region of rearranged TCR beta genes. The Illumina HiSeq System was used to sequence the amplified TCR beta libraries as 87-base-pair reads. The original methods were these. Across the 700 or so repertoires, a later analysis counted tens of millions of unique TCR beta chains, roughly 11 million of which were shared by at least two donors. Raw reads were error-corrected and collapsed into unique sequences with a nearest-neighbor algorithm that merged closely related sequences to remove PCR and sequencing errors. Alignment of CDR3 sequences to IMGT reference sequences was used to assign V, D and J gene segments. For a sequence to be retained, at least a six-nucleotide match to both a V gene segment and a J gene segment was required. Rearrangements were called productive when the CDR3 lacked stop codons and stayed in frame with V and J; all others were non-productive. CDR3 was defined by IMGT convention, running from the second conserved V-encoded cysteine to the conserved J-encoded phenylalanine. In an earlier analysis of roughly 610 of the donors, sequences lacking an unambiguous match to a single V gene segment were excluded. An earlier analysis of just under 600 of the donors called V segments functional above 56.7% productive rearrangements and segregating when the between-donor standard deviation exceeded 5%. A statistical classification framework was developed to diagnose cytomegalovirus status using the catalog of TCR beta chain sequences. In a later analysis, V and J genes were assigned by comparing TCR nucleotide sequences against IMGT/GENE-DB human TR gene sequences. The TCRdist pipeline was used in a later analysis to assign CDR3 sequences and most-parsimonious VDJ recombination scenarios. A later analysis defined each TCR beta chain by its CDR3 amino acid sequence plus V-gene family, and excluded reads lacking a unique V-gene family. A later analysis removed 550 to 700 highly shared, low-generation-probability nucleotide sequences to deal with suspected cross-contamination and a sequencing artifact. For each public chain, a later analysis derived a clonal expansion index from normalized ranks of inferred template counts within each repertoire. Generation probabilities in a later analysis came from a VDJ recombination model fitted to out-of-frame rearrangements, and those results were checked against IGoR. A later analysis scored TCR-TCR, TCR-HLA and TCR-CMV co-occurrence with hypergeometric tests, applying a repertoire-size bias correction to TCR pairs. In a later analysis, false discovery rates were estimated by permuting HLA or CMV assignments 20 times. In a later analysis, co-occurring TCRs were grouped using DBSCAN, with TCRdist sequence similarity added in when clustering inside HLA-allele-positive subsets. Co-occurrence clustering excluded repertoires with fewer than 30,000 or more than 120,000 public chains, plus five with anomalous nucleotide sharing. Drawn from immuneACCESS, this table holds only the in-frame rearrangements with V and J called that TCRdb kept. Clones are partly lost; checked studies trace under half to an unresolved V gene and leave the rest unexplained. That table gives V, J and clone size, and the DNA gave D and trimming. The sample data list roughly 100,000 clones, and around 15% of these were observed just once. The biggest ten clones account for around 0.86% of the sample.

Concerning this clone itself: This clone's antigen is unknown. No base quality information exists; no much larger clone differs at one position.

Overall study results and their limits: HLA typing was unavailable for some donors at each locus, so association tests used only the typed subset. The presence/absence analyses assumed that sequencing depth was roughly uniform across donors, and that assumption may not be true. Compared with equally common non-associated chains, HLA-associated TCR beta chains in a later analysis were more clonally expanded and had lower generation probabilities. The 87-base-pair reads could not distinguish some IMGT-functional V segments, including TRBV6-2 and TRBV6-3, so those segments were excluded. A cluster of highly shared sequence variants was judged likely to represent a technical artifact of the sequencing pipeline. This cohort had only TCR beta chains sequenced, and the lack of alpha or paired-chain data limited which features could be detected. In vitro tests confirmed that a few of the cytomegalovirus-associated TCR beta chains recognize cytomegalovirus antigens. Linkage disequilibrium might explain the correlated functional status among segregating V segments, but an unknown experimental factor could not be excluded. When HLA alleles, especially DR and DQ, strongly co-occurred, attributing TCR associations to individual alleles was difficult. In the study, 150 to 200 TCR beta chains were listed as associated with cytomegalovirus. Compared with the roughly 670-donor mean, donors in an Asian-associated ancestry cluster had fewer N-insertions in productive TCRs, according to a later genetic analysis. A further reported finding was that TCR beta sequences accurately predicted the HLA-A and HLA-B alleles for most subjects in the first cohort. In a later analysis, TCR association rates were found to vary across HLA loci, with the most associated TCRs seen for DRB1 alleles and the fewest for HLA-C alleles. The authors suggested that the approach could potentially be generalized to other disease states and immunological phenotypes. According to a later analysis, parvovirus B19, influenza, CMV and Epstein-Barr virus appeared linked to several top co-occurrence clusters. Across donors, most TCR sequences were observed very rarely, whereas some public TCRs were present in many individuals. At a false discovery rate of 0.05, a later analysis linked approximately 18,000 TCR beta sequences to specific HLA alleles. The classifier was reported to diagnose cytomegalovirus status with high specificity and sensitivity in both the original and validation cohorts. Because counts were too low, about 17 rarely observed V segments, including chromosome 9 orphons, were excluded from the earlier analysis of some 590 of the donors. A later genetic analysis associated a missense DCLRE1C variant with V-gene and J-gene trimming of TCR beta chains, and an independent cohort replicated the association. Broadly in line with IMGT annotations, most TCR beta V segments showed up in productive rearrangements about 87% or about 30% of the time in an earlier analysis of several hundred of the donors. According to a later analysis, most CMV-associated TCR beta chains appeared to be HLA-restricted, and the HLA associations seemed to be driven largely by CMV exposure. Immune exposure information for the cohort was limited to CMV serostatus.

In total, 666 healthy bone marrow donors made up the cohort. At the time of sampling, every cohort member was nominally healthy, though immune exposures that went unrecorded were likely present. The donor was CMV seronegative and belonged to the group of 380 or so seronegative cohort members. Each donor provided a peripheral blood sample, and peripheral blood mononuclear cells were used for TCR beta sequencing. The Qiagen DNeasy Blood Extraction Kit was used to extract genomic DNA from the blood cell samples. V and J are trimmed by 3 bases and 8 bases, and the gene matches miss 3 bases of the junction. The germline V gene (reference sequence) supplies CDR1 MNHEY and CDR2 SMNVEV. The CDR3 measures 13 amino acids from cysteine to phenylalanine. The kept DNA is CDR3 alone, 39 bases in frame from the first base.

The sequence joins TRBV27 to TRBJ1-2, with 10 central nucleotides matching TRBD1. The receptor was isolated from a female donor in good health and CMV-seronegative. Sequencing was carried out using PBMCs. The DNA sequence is TGTGCCAGCAGTTTGGGACAGGGGATAGGCTACACCTTC. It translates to CASSLGQGIGYTF.